The 13 T cell receptor beta chains given below trace back to one sample, sequenced in a study of blood T cell repertoires in COVID-19. The assay was immunoSEQ multiplex PCR, and TCRdb's table has in-frame clones only and misses some. The data hold 150,000 to 180,000 clones, with over 75% observed a single time. The source material was peripheral blood. The receptor source for this set is a man aged 55 to 70 with COVID-19, enrolled during active disease.

This chain joins TRBV3-1 (or the pseudogene TRBV3-2) and TRBJ2-7; D is unclear. V lost 6 bases, J lost 6 bases, and 15 bases lay in between. Per germline, CDR1 LGHDT and CDR2 YNNKEL (reference sequence). This CDR3 region has 13 residues. The CDR3 here is CASSPSSLGEQYF. DNA of the CDR3: TGTGCCAGCAGTCCATCGAGTCTAGGCGAGCAGTACTTC.

The chain combines TRBV11-3 with TRBJ2-2, with D perhaps TRBD2 (5 bases). This CDR3 is 15 amino acids long. V dropped 5 bases and J dropped 6 bases, with 16 bases sitting between them. CDR1 is SGHNT and CDR2 is YENEEA in the germline V gene. CDR3 loop: CASSHSPGGSGELFF. In nucleotides, the CDR3 is TGTGCCAGCAGCCACTCCCCTGGAGGTTCCGGGGAGCTGTTTTTT.

This clone has just one count. The rearrangement uses TRBV6-2 or TRBV6-3 and TRBJ1-5; TRBD1 matches at 7 bases. This CDR3 region has 15 residues. The germline V gene encodes CDR1 MNHEY and CDR2 SVGEGT. V was pared by 4 bases and J by 1 base, with 4 bases of the junction left unmatched. CDR3 protein: CASSSRGLSNQPQHF. The CDR3 DNA follows: TGTGCCAGCAGTTCGAGGGGGCTGAGCAATCAGCCCCAGCATTTT.

J is TRBJ1-6 and V is TRBV27, with a weak D call TRBD1 (6 bases). The V gene's germline CDR1 is MNHEY and CDR2 SMNVEV (reference sequence). V dropped 0 bases and J dropped 7 bases, with 13 bases sitting between them. This CDR3 comprises 16 residues. DNA for the CDR3: TGTGCCAGCAGTTTATCGATGGGGGCAAAGAATTCACCCCTCCACTTT. It yields the protein CASSLSMGAKNSPLHF.

The chain is built from TRBV19 and TRBJ1-5; 8 nucleotides agree with TRBD1. The V gene end was trimmed by 4 bases and the J gene end by 2 bases; junction bases not matched to a gene: 1. Germline V gives CDR1 LNHDA, CDR2 SQIVND (reference sequence). The CDR3 runs to 14 residues. The DNA for the CDR3 is TGTGCCAGTAGTACAGGGGGCGGCAATCAGCCCCAGCATTTT. Translation: CASSTGGGNQPQHF.

This chain joins TRBV6-5 and TRBJ1-2; tentative D call: TRBD1 (6 bases). V was trimmed by 9 bases and J by 3 bases, leaving 20 bases between them. This CDR3 region has 15 residues. Germline V gene sequence: CDR1 MNHEY, CDR2 SVGAGI. The DNA for the CDR3 is TGTGCCAGTAGCGGGGGGGGACATCCCCACTATGGCTACACCTTC. Protein sequence: CASSGGGHPHYGYTF.

The chain joins TRBV6-2 or TRBV6-3 to TRBJ1-2, with D tentatively TRBD1 (6 bases). Germline V gene lookup returns CDR1 MNHEY and CDR2 SVGEGT. V lost 5 bases, J lost 4 bases, and 14 bases lay in between. CDR3 length: 14 amino acids. CDR3 protein: CASSQGTALYGYTF. The CDR3 DNA reads TGTGCCAGCAGTCAGGGGACGGCGCTCTATGGCTACACCTTC.

The chain employs TRBV7-9 and TRBJ2-1; the match to TRBD1 covers 7 bases. This CDR3 is 15 amino acids long. Trimming removed 5 bases from V and 1 base from J; junction bases left unmatched: 5. Germline values: CDR1 SEHNR, CDR2 FQNEAQ (reference sequence). Here the CDR3 reads CASSQPGQSYNEQFF. In DNA form, the CDR3 reads TGTGCCAGCAGCCAACCGGGACAGTCCTACAATGAGCAGTTCTTC.

Here the CDR3 reads CASSPTGAPVVNTEAFF. Written as DNA, the CDR3 is TGTGCCAGCTCACCAACAGGGGCGCCTGTAGTGAACACTGAAGCTTTCTTT. This chain links TRBV18 with TRBJ1-1, with 7 bases that match TRBD1. V was clipped by 2 bases and J by 0 bases; unmatched bases: 9. Germline-derived CDR1 and CDR2 are KGHSH and LQKENI. The CDR3 totals 17 residues.

The chain combines TRBV28 with TRBJ1-3, with D hard to call. The germline V and J ends were trimmed by 4 bases and 7 bases, with 14 bases remaining between them. This CDR3 has 14 amino acids. Germline V gene lookup returns CDR1 MDHEN and CDR2 SYDVKM. The CDR3 spells CASSSSLYRNTIYF. The CDR3 DNA is TGTGCCAGCAGTTCGTCCCTCTACCGGAACACCATATATTTT. The complete variable domain, with remaining parts taken from reference TRBV28 and TRBJ1-3, reads DVKVTQSSRYLVKRTGEKVFLECVQDMDHENMFWYRQDPGLGLRLIYFSYDVKMKEKGDIPEGYSVSREKKERFSLILESASTNQTSMYLCASSSSLYRNTIYFGEGSWLTVV.

The chain is built from TRBV9 and TRBJ2-2; D ambiguous. Per germline, CDR1 SGDLS and CDR2 YYNGEE. V was shortened by 0 bases and J by 3 bases, with 6 bases between the two germline ends. The CDR3 covers 14 residues. CDR3 in amino acids: CASSVDSHTGELFF. In DNA form, the CDR3 reads TGTGCCAGCAGCGTAGACTCCCACACCGGGGAGCTGTTTTTT.

This clone was counted once. The gene calls are TRBV4-3 and TRBJ1-3; the D gene is possibly TRBD1 (6 bases). This CDR3 has 18 amino acids. With 0 bases removed from V and 2 bases from J, the gap between germline ends came to 17 bases. CDR1 is LGHNA, CDR2 YSLEER, per germline. CDR3 nucleotides: TGCGCCAGCAGCCAAGAGAGGGGAGGGGGAAGGGCTGGAAACACCATATATTTT. This gives the protein CASSQERGGGRAGNTIYF.

The chain has TRBV6-5 and TRBJ2-5; TRBD2 matches 8 bases. Germline CDR1 is MNHEY and CDR2 is SVGAGI. With V trimmed by 3 bases and J by 2 bases, 8 bases remained unmatched. The CDR3 has 16 residues. The CDR3 nucleotides are TGTGCCAGCAGTTATTTGGCGGGGGGCGGTCAAGAGACCCAGTACTTC. This codes for CASSYLAGGGQETQYF.